These 23 T cell receptor beta chains came from one sample sequenced in a study of Graves' ophthalmopathy and Graves' hyperthyroidism. RNA transcripts were the template, and TCR beta CDR3 regions were amplified from them. After a first-round RT-PCR with HTBI primers, a second-round multiplex PCR was run. TCRdb independently ran MiXCR on the multiplex PCR reads; one entry per CDR3 protein. This table holds around 400,000 distinct CDR3 sequences, over 20% found once. What was sequenced was peripheral blood. The source is a woman aged 18 to 35 with stable Graves' hyperthyroidism.

V is TRBV15 and J is TRBJ2-7, with 9 bases matching TRBD1. This CDR3 is built from 13 residues. From germline, CDR1 is LNHNV and CDR2 YYDKDF (reference sequence). The V segment lost 6 bases and the J segment 3 bases; nucleotides outside the gene matches: 3. DNA of the CDR3: TGTGCCACCAGTACGGGACAGGGCTACGAGCAGTACTTC. Protein sequence: CATSTGQGYEQYF. Full variable domain (outside the CDR3, taken from reference TRBV15 and TRBJ2-7): DAMVIQNPRYQVTQFGKPVTLSCSQTLNHNVMYWYQQKSSQAPKLLFHYYDKDFNNEADTPDNFQSRRPNTSFCFLDIRSPGLGDTAMYLCATSTGQGYEQYFGPGTRLTVT.

This clonotype was seen repeatedly, ten times or more. The chain combines TRBV30 with TRBJ1-1; TRBD1 matches 7 bases. Germline-derived CDR1 and CDR2 are GTSNPN and SVGIG (reference sequence). J was trimmed by 8 bases and V by 3 bases; bases with no gene match: 6. This CDR3 is 12 amino acids long. CDR3 nucleotides: TGTGCCTGGAGCTACGGGACAGCGGAAGCTTTCTTT. Amino acid sequence: CAWSYGTAEAFF.

This clonotype was observed at least ten times. The chain employs TRBV10-3 and TRBJ1-5; TRBD1 is a possible D gene (5 bases). Trimming cost V 4 bases and J 9 bases, with 19 bases left between them. CDR3 length equals 15 residues. The V gene's germline CDR1 is ENHRY and CDR2 SYGVKD. The CDR3 DNA sequence: TGTGCCATCAGTGCCACCGGGACGGAGGTGGGGCCCCAGCATTTT. Translating it yields CAISATGTEVGPQHF.

Ten or more counts support this clonotype. V gene TRBV12-3 or TRBV12-4 combines with J gene TRBJ2-7, with TRBD2 identical over 7 bases. V gave up 3 bases and J gave up 2 bases; unmatched junction bases: 10. The CDR3 spans 16 residues. CDR3 coding DNA: TGTGCCAGCAGTTTGGGAGGGACTCACGAGGCCTACGAGCAGTACTTC. Translating it yields CASSLGGTHEAYEQYF.

In its sample, this clonotype was seen many times. This rearrangement joins TRBV20-1 to TRBJ2-5; TRBD2 aligns across 14 bases. Germline V gives CDR1 DFQATT, CDR2 SNEGSKA (reference sequence). The CDR3 is 15 amino acids. Unmatched junction bases numbered 5, after V lost 3 bases and J lost 5 bases. DNA of the CDR3: TGCAGTGCTAGGGCGGGACTAGCGGGAGTGGAGACCCAGTACTTC. As protein: CSARAGLAGVETQYF.

This clonotype was counted at least ten times. This chain joins TRBV20-1 and TRBJ1-1, with D tentatively TRBD1 (6 bases). With 1 base removed from V and 3 bases from J, the gap between germline ends came to 12 bases. The CDR3 has 14 residues. Germline V gives CDR1 DFQATT, CDR2 SNEGSKA (reference sequence). The CDR3 coding sequence is TGCAGTGCTAGAGGTGGAGGGGGTCACACTGAAGCTTTCTTT. Its protein product is CSARGGGGHTEAFF.

Ten or more counts support this clonotype. This chain joins TRBV20-1 and TRBJ1-1; D gene ambiguous. This CDR3 comprises 16 residues. In germline, CDR1 is DFQATT, CDR2 SNEGSKA (reference sequence). V shed 5 bases and J shed 0 bases, with 19 bases lying between them. The CDR3 coding sequence is TGCAGTGCTCTTAGGCCACGCGGAACAATGAACACTGAAGCTTTCTTT. It is translated as CSALRPRGTMNTEAFF.

This clonotype appeared many times. The chain recombines TRBV4-1 with TRBJ2-5; 13 bases match TRBD2. The CDR3 is 16 residues long. The junction had 7 bases not matched to a gene; V was cut back by 4 bases and J by 5 bases. Germline lookup yields CDR1 MGHRA and CDR2 YSYEKL. Here the CDR3 reads CASSPYGTSGIETQYF. The CDR3 DNA sequence: TGCGCCAGCAGCCCTTACGGGACTAGCGGGATTGAGACCCAGTACTTC.

This clonotype was counted at least ten times. V and J are TRBV6-2 or TRBV6-3 and TRBJ1-5; TRBD1 is a possible D gene (6 bases). The germline V gene has CDR1 MNHEY and CDR2 SVGEGT. This CDR3 contains 14 residues. Trimming shortened V by 6 bases and J by 2 bases, and 11 bases separated the two germline ends. The CDR3 sequence: CASSKDSGNQPQHF. The CDR3 nucleotides are TGTGCCAGCAGCAAGGACAGTGGCAATCAGCCCCAGCATTTT.

In this sample, this clonotype turned up many times. The chain is built from TRBV29-1 and TRBJ2-7; 9 bases map to TRBD1. CDR1 is SQVTM and CDR2 is ANQGSEA in the germline V gene. The CDR3 runs 13 residues. V lost 4 bases, J lost 5 bases, and 6 bases stayed unmatched. DNA of the CDR3: TGCAGCGTTGGACCGGGACAGGGCCACGAGCAGTACTTC. This codes for CSVGPGQGHEQYF.

This clonotype was counted ten times or more. The rearrangement uses TRBV10-3 and TRBJ2-5, with a weak D call TRBD2 (5 bases). The CDR3 length is 11 residues. V lost 10 bases and J 2 bases, leaving 8 bases between the germline ends. Germline V gives CDR1 ENHRY, CDR2 SYGVKD. The CDR3 sequence is CATREQETQYF. The CDR3 coding sequence is TGTGCCACTCGGGAACAAGAGACCCAGTACTTC.

This clonotype has ten or more counts. The genes are TRBV6-2 or TRBV6-3 and TRBJ2-5; weak D call: TRBD2 (6 bases). Trimming cost V 2 bases and J 5 bases, with 12 bases left between them. The CDR3 length is 14 residues. The germline gives CDR1 MNHEY, CDR2 SVGEGT. The CDR3 nucleotides read TGTGCCAGCAGTTACGGCGGGGAGGTGGAGACCCAGTACTTC. Translation: CASSYGGEVETQYF.

The chain carries TRBV2 and TRBJ2-7, with D uncertain. This CDR3 is 14 amino acids long. The germline gives CDR1 SNHLY, CDR2 FYNNEI. The V gene lost 0 bases and the J gene lost 0 bases, with 6 bases spanning the gap. CDR3 nucleotides: TGTGCCAGCAGTGAAGCTACCTCCTCCTACGAGCAGTACTTC. Amino acids: CASSEATSSYEQYF.

In its sample, this clonotype was seen many times. This chain connects TRBV6-2 or TRBV6-3 to TRBJ1-5; D is unresolved. V was clipped by 4 bases and J by 9 bases, with 16 bases between them. Germline CDR1 and CDR2: MNHEY and SVGEGT. This CDR3 spans 14 amino acids. DNA for the CDR3: TGTGCCAGCAGTTCTGGAGCGGCCCCATCGCCCCAGCATTTT. Encoded protein: CASSSGAAPSPQHF.

CDR3 protein: CASYIQGSSYEQYF. The CDR3 DNA sequence: TGTGCCAGCTATATCCAGGGGAGCTCCTACGAGCAGTACTTC. The rearrangement links TRBV6-1 to TRBJ2-7; D might be TRBD1 (6 bases). The length of the CDR3 is 14 residues. Trimming removed 8 bases at V and 0 bases at J, with 14 bases between. Germline loops: CDR1 MNHNS, CDR2 SASEGT.

This clonotype appeared many times. The chain is built from TRBV20-1 and TRBJ1-1; D not certain. The CDR3 runs to 13 residues. V was shortened by 3 bases and J by 1 base, with 9 bases between the two germline ends. Germline V CDR1 and CDR2: DFQATT, SNEGSKA (reference sequence). The CDR3 is CSARVLQNTEAFF. CDR3 coding DNA: TGCAGTGCTAGGGTCCTGCAGAACACTGAAGCTTTCTTT.

This clonotype was found many times. V is TRBV20-1 and J is TRBJ2-5; D possibly corresponds to TRBD1 (7 bases). The V and J ends lost 7 bases and 4 bases respectively, with 25 bases between them. Germline V gives CDR1 DFQATT, CDR2 SNEGSKA (reference sequence). This CDR3 region has 16 residues. CDR3 bases: TGCAGTGTTCATGGCCCCAGGGGGGTCCGCAGAGAGACCCAGTACTTC. It is translated as CSVHGPRGVRRETQYF.

The genes are TRBV12-3 or TRBV12-4 and TRBJ2-5; 10 bases match TRBD1. With 6 bases clipped from V and 1 base from J, the junction kept 8 bases outside the gene matches. This CDR3 spans 16 amino acids. For the CDR3, the DNA is TGTGCCAGCAGCCCCCGGGACAGGGGCTTCCAAGAGACCCAGTACTTC. It is translated as CASSPRDRGFQETQYF.

This clonotype occurred many times. This chain joins TRBV30 and TRBJ1-1; D remains ambiguous. CDR1 is GTSNPN and CDR2 is SVGIG in the germline V gene (reference sequence). The CDR3 runs to 12 residues. V was cut by 1 base and J by 0 bases, with 3 bases left in between. The CDR3 region has the DNA TGTGCCTGGAGTGGTATGAACACTGAAGCTTTCTTT. The encoded protein is CAWSGMNTEAFF. The complete variable domain, with remaining parts taken from reference TRBV30 and TRBJ1-1, reads SQTIHQWPATLVQPVGSPLSLECTVEGTSNPNLYWYRQAAGRGLQLLFYSVGIGQISSEVPQNLSASRPQDRQFILSSKKLLLSDSGFYLCAWSGMNTEAFFGQGTRLTVV.

This clonotype was detected ten times or more. The V call is TRBV28, the J call TRBJ2-7; TRBD1 agrees at 9 bases. Germline CDR1 and CDR2: MDHEN and SYDVKM. The CDR3 runs to 15 residues. V lost 6 bases, J lost 3 bases, and 9 bases stayed unmatched. The CDR3 DNA follows: TGTGCCAGCAGACCACCGGGACAGGGAATCTACGAGCAGTACTTC. This encodes CASRPPGQGIYEQYF.

This clonotype has ten or more counts. V usage is TRBV6-2 or TRBV6-3 and J usage is TRBJ2-7, with TRBD1 identical over 7 bases. V lost 2 bases, J lost 6 bases, and 4 bases stayed unmatched. This CDR3 region has 13 residues. Germline lookup yields CDR1 MNHEY and CDR2 SVGEGT. The CDR3 DNA follows: TGTGCCAGCAGTTACAACAGGGACAGCGAGCAGTACTTC. Protein product: CASSYNRDSEQYF.

This clonotype was observed many times. This chain joins TRBV6-2 or TRBV6-3 and TRBJ1-1, with no clear D. V lost 8 bases and J 5 bases, leaving 21 bases between the germline ends. This CDR3 region has 15 residues. CDR1 is MNHEY and CDR2 is SVGEGT in the germline V gene. For the CDR3, the DNA is TGTGCCAGCTCAGGTCCGGGTCAAGGGAGGACTGAAGCTTTCTTT. Translated, it gives CASSGPGQGRTEAFF.

This clonotype was seen at least ten times. The genes are TRBV6-2 or TRBV6-3 and TRBJ2-5; D possibly corresponds to TRBD1 (6 bases). The length of the CDR3 is 18 residues. The germline gives CDR1 MNHEY, CDR2 SVGEGT. V was trimmed by 6 bases and J by 5 bases, leaving 28 bases between them. CDR3 region: CASRKGQSKTSSGETQYF. The CDR3 DNA follows: TGTGCCAGCAGAAAAGGACAGTCCAAGACTTCTTCAGGGGAGACCCAGTACTTC.